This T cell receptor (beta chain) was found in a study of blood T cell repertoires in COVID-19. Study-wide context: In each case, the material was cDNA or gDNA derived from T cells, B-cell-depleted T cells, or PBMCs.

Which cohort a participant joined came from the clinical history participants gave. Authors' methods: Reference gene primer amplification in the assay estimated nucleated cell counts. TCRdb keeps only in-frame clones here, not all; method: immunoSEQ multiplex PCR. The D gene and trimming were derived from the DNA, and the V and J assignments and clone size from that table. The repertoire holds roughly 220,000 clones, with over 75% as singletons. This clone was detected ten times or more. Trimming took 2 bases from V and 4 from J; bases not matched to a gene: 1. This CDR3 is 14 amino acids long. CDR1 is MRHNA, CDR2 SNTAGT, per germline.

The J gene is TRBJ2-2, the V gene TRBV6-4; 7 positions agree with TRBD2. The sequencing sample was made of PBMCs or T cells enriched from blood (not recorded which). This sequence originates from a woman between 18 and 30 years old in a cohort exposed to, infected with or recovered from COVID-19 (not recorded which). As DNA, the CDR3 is TGTGCCAGCAGTGACGGGAGGGCCACCGGGGAGCTGTTTTTT. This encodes CASSDGRATGELFF.